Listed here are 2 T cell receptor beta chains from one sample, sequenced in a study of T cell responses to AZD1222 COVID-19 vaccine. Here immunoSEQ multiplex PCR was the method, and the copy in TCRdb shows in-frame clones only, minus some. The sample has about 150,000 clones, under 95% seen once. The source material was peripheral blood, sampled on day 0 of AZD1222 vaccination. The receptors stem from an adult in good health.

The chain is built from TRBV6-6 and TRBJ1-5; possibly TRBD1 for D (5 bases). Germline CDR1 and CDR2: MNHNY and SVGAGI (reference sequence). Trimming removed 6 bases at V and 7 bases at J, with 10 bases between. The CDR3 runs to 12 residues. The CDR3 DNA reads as TGTGCCAGCAGGAGGGAGGGGCAGCCCCAGCATTTT. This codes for CASRREGQPQHF.

Written as DNA, the CDR3 is TGTGCCAGCAGCTTAGTGCGGGCCCCAGATACGCAGTATTTT. Its translation: CASSLVRAPDTQYF. The chain combines TRBV11-1 with TRBJ2-3, with a tentative D call TRBD2 (5 bases). Germline CDR1 and CDR2: SGHAT and FQDESV (reference sequence). The length of the CDR3 is 14 residues. V dropped 1 base and J dropped 4 bases, with 9 bases sitting between them. The entire variable domain, with the rest obtained from reference TRBV11-1 and TRBJ2-3, is as follows: EAEVAQSPRYKITEKSQAVAFWCDPISGHATLYWYRQILGQGPELLVQFQDESVVDDSQLPKDRFSAERLKGVDSTLKIQPAELGDSAMYLCASSLVRAPDTQYFGPGTRLTVL.